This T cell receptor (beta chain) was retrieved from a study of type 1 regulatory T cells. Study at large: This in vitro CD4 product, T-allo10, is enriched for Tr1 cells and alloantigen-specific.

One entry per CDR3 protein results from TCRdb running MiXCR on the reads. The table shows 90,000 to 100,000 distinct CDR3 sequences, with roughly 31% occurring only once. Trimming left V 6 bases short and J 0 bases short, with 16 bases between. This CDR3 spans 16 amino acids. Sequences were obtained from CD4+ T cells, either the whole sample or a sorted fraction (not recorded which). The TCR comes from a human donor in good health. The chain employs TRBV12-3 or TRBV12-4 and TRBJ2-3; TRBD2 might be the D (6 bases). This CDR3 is CASRLGGTVSTDTQYF. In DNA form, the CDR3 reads TGTGCCAGCAGGCTTGGCGGGACCGTTAGCACAGATACGCAGTATTTT.